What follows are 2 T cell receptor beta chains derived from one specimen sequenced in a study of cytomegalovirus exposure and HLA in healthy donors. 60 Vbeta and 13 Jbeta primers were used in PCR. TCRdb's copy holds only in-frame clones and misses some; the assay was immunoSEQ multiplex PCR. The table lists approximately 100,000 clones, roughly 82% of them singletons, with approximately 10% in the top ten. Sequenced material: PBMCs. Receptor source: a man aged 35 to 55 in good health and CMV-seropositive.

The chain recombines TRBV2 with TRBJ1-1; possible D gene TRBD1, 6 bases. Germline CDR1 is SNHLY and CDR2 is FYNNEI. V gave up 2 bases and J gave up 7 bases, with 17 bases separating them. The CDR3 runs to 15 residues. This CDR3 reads CASSERALTGLEAFF. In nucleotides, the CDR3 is TGTGCCAGCAGTGAACGGGCCCTAACAGGGCTTGAAGCTTTCTTT. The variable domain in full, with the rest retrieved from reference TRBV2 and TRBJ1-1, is EPEVTQTPSHQVTQMGQEVILRCVPISNHLYFYWYRQILGQKVEFLVSFYNNEISEKSEIFDDQFSVERPDGSNFTLKIRSTKLEDSAMYFCASSERALTGLEAFFGQGTRLTVV.

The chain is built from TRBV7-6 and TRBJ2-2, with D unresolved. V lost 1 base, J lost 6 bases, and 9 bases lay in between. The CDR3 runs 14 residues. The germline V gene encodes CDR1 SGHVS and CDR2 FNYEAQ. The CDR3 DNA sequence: TGTGCCAGCAGCTTAGAGCCGATCGCCGGGGAGCTGTTTTTT. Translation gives CASSLEPIAGELFF.